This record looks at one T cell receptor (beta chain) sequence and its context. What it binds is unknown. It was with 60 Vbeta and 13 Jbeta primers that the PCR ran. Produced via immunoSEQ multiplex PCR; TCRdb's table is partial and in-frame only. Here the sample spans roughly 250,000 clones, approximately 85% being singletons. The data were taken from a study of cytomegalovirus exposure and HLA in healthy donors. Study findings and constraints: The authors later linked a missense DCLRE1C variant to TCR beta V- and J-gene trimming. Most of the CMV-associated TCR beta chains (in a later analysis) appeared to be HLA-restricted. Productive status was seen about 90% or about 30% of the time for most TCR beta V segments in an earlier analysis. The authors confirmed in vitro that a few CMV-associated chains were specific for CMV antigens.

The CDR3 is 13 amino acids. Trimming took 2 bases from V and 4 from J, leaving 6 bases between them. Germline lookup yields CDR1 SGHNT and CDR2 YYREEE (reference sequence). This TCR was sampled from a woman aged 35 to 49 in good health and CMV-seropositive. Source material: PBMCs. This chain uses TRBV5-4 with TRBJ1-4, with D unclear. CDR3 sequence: CASSLPDNEKLFF. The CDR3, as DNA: TGTGCCAGCAGCTTACCAGATAATGAAAAACTGTTTTTT.